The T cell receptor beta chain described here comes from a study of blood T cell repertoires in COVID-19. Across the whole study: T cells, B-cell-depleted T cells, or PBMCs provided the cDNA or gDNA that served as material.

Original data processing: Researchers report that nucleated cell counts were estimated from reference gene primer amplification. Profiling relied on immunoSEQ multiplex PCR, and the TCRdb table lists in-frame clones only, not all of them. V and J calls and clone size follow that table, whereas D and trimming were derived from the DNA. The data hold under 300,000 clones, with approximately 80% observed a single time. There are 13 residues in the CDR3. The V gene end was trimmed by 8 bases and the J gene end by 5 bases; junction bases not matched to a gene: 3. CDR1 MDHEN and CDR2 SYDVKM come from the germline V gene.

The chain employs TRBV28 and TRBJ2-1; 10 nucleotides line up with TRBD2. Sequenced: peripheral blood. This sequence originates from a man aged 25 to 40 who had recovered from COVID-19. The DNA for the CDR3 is TGTGCCAGCCAGCGGGGGGGGAACAATGAGCAGTTCTTC. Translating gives CASQRGGNNEQFF.